This entry describes one T cell receptor (beta chain). The sample comes from a study of blood T cell repertoires in COVID-19. Across the study: PBMCs, B-cell-depleted T cells, or T cells were the source of the cDNA or gDNA that made up the material.

Sequencing used immunoSEQ multiplex PCR; TCRdb keeps in-frame clones, though not all of them. The table has over 130,000 clones, 88% seen once; the top ten hold over 9.5%. This TCR came from a man aged 60 to 69 with active or convalescent COVID-19. The sample taken for sequencing was peripheral blood.

CDR3 nucleotides: TGTGCCAGCAGTTCCCAGGACAGACAACCCCTCCACTTT. As protein: CASSSQDRQPLHF. The rearrangement uses TRBV6-5 and TRBJ1-6; the D gene is possibly TRBD1 (6 bases). There are 13 residues in the CDR3. The germline gives CDR1 MNHEY, CDR2 SVGAGI. Trimming took 4 bases from V and 12 from J, leaving 13 bases between them.